Shown below are 23 T cell receptor beta chains from a single sample sequenced in a study of shared clonotypes between healthy human individuals. This table comes from immunoSEQ multiplex PCR, and its TCRdb copy is limited to in-frame clones, with some not included. The repertoire holds roughly 2,500,000 clones, 93% seen once, with around 0.4% in the top ten. The sequencing input was naive CD4+ T cells from PBMCs. Subset denoted: CD45RA+ positively selected. Source of these receptors: a man between 18 and 29 years old in good health. Some clones in this sample may be carry-over from other donors' samples.

A remark on this clone: The sample holds other DNA sequences that translate to the same CDR3. This chain joins TRBV7-2 and TRBJ2-5; D possibly matches TRBD1 or TRBD2 (6 bases each). Trimming cost V 1 base and J 4 bases, with 10 bases left between them. The germline gives CDR1 SGHTA, CDR2 FQGNSA. The CDR3 extends over 14 amino acids. CDR3 sequence (DNA): TGTGCCAGCAGCTTAGACGGGGGCCGAGAGACCCAGTACTTC. This codes for CASSLDGGRETQYF. Full variable domain (remainder filled in from reference TRBV7-2 and TRBJ2-5): GAGVSQSPSNKVTEKGKDVELRCDPISGHTALYWYRQSLGQGLEFLIYFQGNSAPDKSGLPSDRFSAERTGGSVSTLTIQRTQQEDSAVYLCASSLDGGRETQYFGPGTRLLVL.

The chain is built from TRBV7-8 and TRBJ2-7; 13 nucleotides match TRBD2. CDR1 and CDR2 from the germline V gene are SGHVS and FQNEAQ. This CDR3 has 15 amino acids. V trimming: 4 bases; J trimming: 4 bases; junction bases outside the gene matches: 4. CDR3 region: CASSSTSGRFYEQYF. The CDR3 DNA follows: TGTGCCAGCAGCTCGACTAGCGGGAGGTTTTACGAGCAGTACTTC.

The chain has TRBV5-1 and TRBJ2-1, with a weak D call TRBD2 (5 bases). Trimming took 5 bases from V and 4 from J, leaving 25 bases between them. Germline lookup yields CDR1 SGHRS and CDR2 YFSETQ. The CDR3 totals 18 residues. In DNA form, the CDR3 reads TGCGCCAGCAGTTCCTCTGCCCGAGACTACGGTAGTTACAATGAGCAGTTCTTC. It translates to CASSSSARDYGSYNEQFF.

This clone was counted a single time. The chain recombines TRBV5-4 with TRBJ1-2; TRBD1 aligns across 7 bases. V was clipped by 4 bases and J by 8 bases; unmatched bases: 8. Germline assignment: CDR1 SGHNT and CDR2 YYREEE (reference sequence). CDR3 length: 13 amino acids. CDR3 in amino acids: CASSRDRENGYTF. The CDR3 DNA reads as TGTGCCAGCAGCCGAGACAGGGAGAACGGCTACACCTTC.

The rearrangement joins TRBV4-3 to TRBJ2-7; maybe TRBD1 (6 bases). Trimming pared 1 base from V and 4 bases from J, leaving 17 bases between. Germline V CDR1 and CDR2: LGHNA, YSLEER. CDR3 length: 16 amino acids. The CDR3 DNA reads TGCGCCAGCAGCCAAGTTGGCTTGGGACAACCTTACGAGCAGTACTTC. Translating it yields CASSQVGLGQPYEQYF.

This clone was detected only a few times. The chain uses TRBV6-1 and TRBJ1-5; D might be TRBD1 (6 bases). CDR1 is MNHNS, CDR2 SASEGT, per germline. V gave up 2 bases and J gave up 11 bases, with 16 bases separating them. This CDR3 is built from 14 residues. The CDR3 bases are TGTGCCAGCAGTGAAAGGGGGTCGGGAGGATCCCAGCATTTT. It translates to CASSERGSGGSQHF.

V is TRBV7-9 and J is TRBJ2-1; TRBD2 matches 14 bases. The trim removed 5 bases at V and 0 bases at J, leaving 9 bases unmatched. The CDR3 runs 19 residues. The germline V gene has CDR1 SEHNR and CDR2 FQNEAQ (reference sequence). As DNA, the CDR3 is TGTGCCAGCAGCAAGACTAGCGGGAGGGCTGGGGGCTCCTACAATGAGCAGTTCTTC. Translated: CASSKTSGRAGGSYNEQFF.

The J gene is TRBJ2-7, the V gene TRBV2, with 10 bases that match TRBD2. The CDR3 sequence is 15 residues long. Trimming removed 6 bases from V and 4 bases from J; junction bases left unmatched: 9. From germline, CDR1 is SNHLY and CDR2 FYNNEI. The CDR3 loop is CASRDSSGSQYEQYF. The CDR3 DNA follows: TGTGCCAGCAGGGATTCTAGCGGGAGTCAGTACGAGCAGTACTTC. The full variable domain, completed using reference TRBV2 and TRBJ2-7, is EPEVTQTPSHQVTQMGQEVILRCVPISNHLYFYWYRQILGQKVEFLVSFYNNEISEKSEIFDDQFSVERPDGSNFTLKIRSTKLEDSAMYFCASRDSSGSQYEQYFGPGTRLTVT.

The chain is built from TRBV27 and TRBJ2-7; 9 bases map to TRBD1. Germline values: CDR1 MNHEY, CDR2 SMNVEV (reference sequence). CDR3 length: 18 amino acids. With 3 bases clipped from V and 2 bases from J, the junction kept 14 bases outside the gene matches. CDR3 loop: CASSFKRLGTGRAYEQYF. The CDR3 coding sequence is TGTGCCAGCAGTTTTAAGCGCCTCGGGACAGGGAGAGCCTACGAGCAGTACTTC.

The chain employs TRBV21-1 and TRBJ2-7. TRBV21-1 is given as a pseudogene. The CDR3 is 16 amino acids. The CDR3 DNA follows: TGTGCCAGCAGCAAGGGACCGAAGGGGCTCACCTACGAGCAGTACTTC. Amino acids: CASSKGPKGLTYEQYF.

This chain uses TRBV5-1 with TRBJ2-3; D is unclear. V was pared by 3 bases and J by 4 bases, with 3 bases between. CDR3 size: 11 residues. Germline V CDR1 and CDR2: SGHRS, YFSETQ. This CDR3 is CASSSPDTQYF. The CDR3 DNA follows: TGCGCCAGCAGCTCCCCAGATACGCAGTATTTT. The full variable domain, with the rest looked up from reference TRBV5-1 and TRBJ2-3, is KAGVTQTPRYLIKTRGQQVTLSCSPISGHRSVSWYQQTPGQGLQFLFEYFSETQRNKGNFPGRFSGRQFSNSRSEMNVSTLELGDSALYLCASSSPDTQYFGPGTRLTVL.

In regard to this clone: Different DNA sequences within this sample yield the same CDR3. V gene TRBV19 combines with J gene TRBJ2-5; weak D call: TRBD2 (5 bases). V was trimmed by 1 base and J by 5 bases, leaving 8 bases between them. Germline CDR1 and CDR2: LNHDA and SQIVND (reference sequence). This CDR3 contains 13 residues. The CDR3 sequence is CASSIARGETQYF. The CDR3 bases are TGTGCCAGTAGTATAGCCCGCGGGGAGACCCAGTACTTC.

The rearrangement joins TRBV5-1 to TRBJ2-5; 11 bases match TRBD2. Trimming took 2 bases from V and 3 from J; bases not matched to a gene: 3. The CDR3 length is 15 residues. Germline values: CDR1 SGHRS, CDR2 YFSETQ. DNA of the CDR3: TGCGCCAGCAGCTTACTAGCGGGAGTAGAAGAGACCCAGTACTTC. It is translated as CASSLLAGVEETQYF.

This chain links TRBV27 with TRBJ1-2, with a possible D match to TRBD1 (5 bases). CDR1 is MNHEY and CDR2 is SMNVEV in the germline V gene (reference sequence). This CDR3 is 15 amino acids long. Deletions cut 1 base from V and 0 bases from J, with 9 bases between. The CDR3 loop is CASSLYRGANYGYTF. The CDR3, as DNA: TGTGCCAGCAGTTTATACCGGGGGGCTAACTATGGCTACACCTTC.

This chain links TRBV4-1 with TRBJ2-2; no definite D call. The CDR3 covers 15 residues. V lost 4 bases, J lost 1 base, and 10 bases lay in between. Germline CDR1 and CDR2: MGHRA and YSYEKL. CDR3 DNA: TGCGCCAGCAGCCCGGCAAGGGTGAACACCGGGGAGCTGTTTTTT. Protein product: CASSPARVNTGELFF.

This clone has just one count. The chain links TRBV6-5 to TRBJ2-7, with a weak D call TRBD2 (6 bases). This CDR3 is 14 amino acids long. Germline values: CDR1 MNHEY, CDR2 SVGAGI. V was cut by 6 bases and J by 6 bases, with 18 bases left in between. The CDR3 protein is CASRRAGLPGEQYF. In DNA, the CDR3 is TGTGCCAGCAGGAGGGCGGGATTGCCTGGCGAGCAGTACTTC.

The V and J genes are TRBV4-2 and TRBJ2-7; TRBD2 might be the D (5 bases). This CDR3 spans 15 amino acids. Trimming shortened V by 1 base and J by 2 bases, and 12 bases separated the two germline ends. Germline-derived CDR1 and CDR2 are LGHNA and YNFKEQ. The CDR3 DNA reads as TGTGCCAGCAGCCAAGGCACGGAGGTCGCCTACGAGCAGTACTTC. Translated, it gives CASSQGTEVAYEQYF.

V and J are TRBV2 and TRBJ2-7; TRBD2 aligns across 7 bases. This CDR3 comprises 15 residues. The J segment lost 0 bases and the V segment lost 4 bases, leaving 6 bases of the junction unmatched. CDR1 and CDR2 (germline): SNHLY, FYNNEI. The CDR3 DNA reads TGTGCCAGCAGTGTACTAGCGACGAGCTCCTACGAGCAGTACTTC. Encoded protein: CASSVLATSSYEQYF.

V is TRBV6-5 and J is TRBJ2-7, with 7 bases identical to TRBD2. The junction had 8 bases not matched to a gene; V was cut back by 2 bases and J by 7 bases. CDR3 length: 14 amino acids. Germline V gives CDR1 MNHEY, CDR2 SVGAGI. The CDR3 coding sequence is TGTGCCAGCAGTTACGTTGCGGGAGTGGGTGAGCAGTACTTC. It encodes CASSYVAGVGEQYF.

This chain links TRBV4-3 with TRBJ2-7; 12 positions match TRBD1. V trimming: 1 base; J trimming: 6 bases; junction bases outside the gene matches: 13. CDR1 and CDR2 from the germline V gene are LGHNA and YSLEER. The CDR3 has 18 amino acids. The CDR3 sequence is CASSQGSHRDRGLGEQYF. For the CDR3, the DNA is TGCGCCAGCAGCCAAGGGAGCCACCGGGACAGGGGGCTGGGCGAGCAGTACTTC.

The genes are TRBV5-1 and TRBJ2-1; 10 bases fit TRBD1. The CDR3 is 14 residues long. Germline loops: CDR1 SGHRS, CDR2 YFSETQ. After removal of 6 bases from V and 5 bases from J, the junction contained 5 bases not matched to a gene. CDR3 nucleotides: TGCGCCAGCAACCCCGGGACAGGGGACAATGAGCAGTTCTTC. The encoded protein is CASNPGTGDNEQFF.

V and J are TRBV7-3 and TRBJ1-1; D possibly corresponds to TRBD1 (6 bases). Germline assignment: CDR1 SGHTA and CDR2 FQGTGA. The CDR3 loop spans 15 amino acids. V was cut by 1 base and J by 4 bases, with 13 bases left in between. CDR3 residues: CASSLRAGEITEAFF. CDR3 coding DNA: TGTGCCAGCAGCTTAAGGGCAGGGGAGATCACTGAAGCTTTCTTT.

The chain combines TRBV11-3 with TRBJ2-3; TRBD2 is a possible D gene (5 bases). This CDR3 contains 14 residues. V was pared by 4 bases and J by 5 bases, with 13 bases between. Looked up from germline, CDR1 is SGHNT and CDR2 is YENEEA. As DNA, the CDR3 is TGTGCCAGCAGCTCCCGGGGAGAAGGAGATACGCAGTATTTT. Translated, it gives CASSSRGEGDTQYF.